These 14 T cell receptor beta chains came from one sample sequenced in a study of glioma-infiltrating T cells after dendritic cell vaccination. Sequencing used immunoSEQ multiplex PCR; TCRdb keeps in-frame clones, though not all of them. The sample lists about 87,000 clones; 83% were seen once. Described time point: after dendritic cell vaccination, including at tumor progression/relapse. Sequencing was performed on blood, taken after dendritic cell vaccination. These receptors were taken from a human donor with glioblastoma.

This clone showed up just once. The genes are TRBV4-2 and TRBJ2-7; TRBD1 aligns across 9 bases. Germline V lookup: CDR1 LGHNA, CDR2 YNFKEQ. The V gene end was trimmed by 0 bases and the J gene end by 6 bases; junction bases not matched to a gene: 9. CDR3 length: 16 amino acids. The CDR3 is CASSQDPGQGVGEQYF. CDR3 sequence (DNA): TGTGCCAGCAGCCAAGACCCGGGACAGGGAGTTGGCGAGCAGTACTTC.

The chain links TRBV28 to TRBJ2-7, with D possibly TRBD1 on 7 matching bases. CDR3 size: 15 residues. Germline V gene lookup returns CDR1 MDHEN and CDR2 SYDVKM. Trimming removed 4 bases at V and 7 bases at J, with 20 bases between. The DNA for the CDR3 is TGTGCCAGCAGTTCGCTCCGGGACTCAGGGGGGGAGCAGTACTTC. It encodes CASSSLRDSGGEQYF.

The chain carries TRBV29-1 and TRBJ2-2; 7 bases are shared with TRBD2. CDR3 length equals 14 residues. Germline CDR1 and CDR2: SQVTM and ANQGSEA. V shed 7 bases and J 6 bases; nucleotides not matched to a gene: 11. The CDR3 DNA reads TGCAGCGCGGGGGGTCGACAGTCCGCCGGGGAGCTGTTTTTT. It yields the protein CSAGGRQSAGELFF.

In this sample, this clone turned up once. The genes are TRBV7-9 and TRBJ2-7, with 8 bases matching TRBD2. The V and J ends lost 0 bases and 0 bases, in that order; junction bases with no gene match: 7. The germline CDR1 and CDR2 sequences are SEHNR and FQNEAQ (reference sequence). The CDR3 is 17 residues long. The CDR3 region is CASSLAGRGASSYEQYF. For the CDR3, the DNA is TGTGCCAGCAGCTTAGCGGGGCGGGGGGCCTCCTCCTACGAGCAGTACTTC.

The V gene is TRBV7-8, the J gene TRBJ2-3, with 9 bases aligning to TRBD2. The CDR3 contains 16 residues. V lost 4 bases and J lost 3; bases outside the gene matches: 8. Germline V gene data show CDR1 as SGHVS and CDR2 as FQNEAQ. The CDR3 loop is CASSSRLADLTDTQYF. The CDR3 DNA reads TGTGCCAGCAGCTCCAGACTAGCGGATTTAACAGATACGCAGTATTTT.

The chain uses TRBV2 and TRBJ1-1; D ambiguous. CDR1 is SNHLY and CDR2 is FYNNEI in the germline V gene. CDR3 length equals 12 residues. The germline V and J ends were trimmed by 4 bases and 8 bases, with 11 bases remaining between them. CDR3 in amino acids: CASSVSRREAFF. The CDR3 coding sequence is TGTGCCAGCAGTGTATCTCGCAGAGAAGCTTTCTTT.

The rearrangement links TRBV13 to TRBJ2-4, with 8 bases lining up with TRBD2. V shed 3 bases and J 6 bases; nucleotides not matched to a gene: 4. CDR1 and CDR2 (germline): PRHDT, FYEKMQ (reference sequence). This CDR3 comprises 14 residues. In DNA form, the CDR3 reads TGTGCCAGCAGCTTTTCAGCGGGGGTAAACATTCAGTACTTC. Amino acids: CASSFSAGVNIQYF.

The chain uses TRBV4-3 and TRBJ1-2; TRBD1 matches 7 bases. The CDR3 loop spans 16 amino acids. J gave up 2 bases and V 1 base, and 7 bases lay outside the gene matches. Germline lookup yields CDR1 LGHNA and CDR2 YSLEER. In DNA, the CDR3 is TGCGCCAGCAGCCAAGCGTGGGGACAGTCAAACTATGGCTACACCTTC. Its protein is CASSQAWGQSNYGYTF.

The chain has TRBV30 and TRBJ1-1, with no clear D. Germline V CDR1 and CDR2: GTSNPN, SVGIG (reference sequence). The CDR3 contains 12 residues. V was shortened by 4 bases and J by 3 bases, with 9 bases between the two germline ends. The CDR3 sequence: CAWNPSDTEAFF. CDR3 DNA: TGTGCCTGGAATCCCTCGGACACTGAAGCTTTCTTT.

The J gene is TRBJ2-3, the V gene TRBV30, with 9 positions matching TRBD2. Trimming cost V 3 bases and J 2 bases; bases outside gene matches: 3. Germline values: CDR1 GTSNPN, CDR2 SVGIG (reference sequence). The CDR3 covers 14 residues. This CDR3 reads CAWRIAGVTDTQYF. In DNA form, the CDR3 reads TGTGCCTGGAGAATAGCGGGGGTCACAGATACGCAGTATTTT.

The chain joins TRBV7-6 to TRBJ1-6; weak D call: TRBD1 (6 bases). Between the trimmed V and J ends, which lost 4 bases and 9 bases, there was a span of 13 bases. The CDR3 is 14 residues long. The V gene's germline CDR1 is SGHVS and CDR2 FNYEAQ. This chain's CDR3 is CASSSDSYGSPLHF. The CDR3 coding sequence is TGTGCCAGCAGCTCGGACAGTTACGGTTCACCCCTCCACTTT.

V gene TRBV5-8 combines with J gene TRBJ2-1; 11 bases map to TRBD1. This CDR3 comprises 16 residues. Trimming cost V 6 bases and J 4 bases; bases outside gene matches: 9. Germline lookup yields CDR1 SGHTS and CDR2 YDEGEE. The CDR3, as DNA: TGTGCCAGCACCCGGGACAGGGGGTTCCCTTACAATGAGCAGTTCTTC. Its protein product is CASTRDRGFPYNEQFF.

The CDR3 DNA follows: TGTGCCAGCAGTGACCACGGGACAGGGGGTCCGTCAGGCTATGGCTACACCTTC. This translates into CASSDHGTGGPSGYGYTF. The rearrangement uses TRBV25-1 and TRBJ1-2, with 11 bases that match TRBD1. Germline CDR1 and CDR2: MGHDK and SYGVNS. Trimming removed 3 bases from V and 4 bases from J; junction bases left unmatched: 13. The CDR3 runs to 18 residues.

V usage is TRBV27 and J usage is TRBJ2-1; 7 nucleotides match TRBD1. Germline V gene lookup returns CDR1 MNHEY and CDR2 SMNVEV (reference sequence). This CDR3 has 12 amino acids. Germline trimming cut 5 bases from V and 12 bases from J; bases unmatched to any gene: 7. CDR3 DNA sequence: TGTGCCAGCAGTCAAACAGGGGTTAGGCAGTTCTTC. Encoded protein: CASSQTGVRQFF.